The rows below give T cell receptor beta chains drawn from one sample of a study of T cell responses to AZD1222 COVID-19 vaccine. Method: immunoSEQ multiplex PCR; TCRdb's copy keeps in-frame clones and lacks some. The sample has 200,000 or so clones, 80% to 90% seen once. The sample in question was peripheral blood, obtained on day 0 of MenACWY control vaccination. The receptors were sampled from an adult in good health. CDR3s include the opening cysteine and the closing phenylalanine or tryptophan. A D gene is named only where the DNA matches it firmly. Clone size is not always given. Where it is, it says once, few, many or a class for expanded clones.

J,D,V,size,CDR3,DNA
TRBJ1-1,NA,TRBV7-8,NA,CASSLNAGNTEAFF,TGTGCCAGCAGCTTAAATGCAGGGAACACTGAAGCTTTCTTT
TRBJ2-1,TRBD2,TRBV25-1,NA,CASRTSGGDNEQFF,TGTGCCAGCAGAACTAGCGGGGGGGACAATGAGCAGTTCTTC
TRBJ2-1,NA,TRBV2,NA,CASRPGSSYNEQFF,TGTGCCAGCCGCCCGGGGAGCTCCTACAATGAGCAGTTCTTC
TRBJ1-2,NA,TRBV15,NA,CATSKSPLVPPRAAGYTF,TGTGCCACCAGCAAGAGCCCCTTAGTTCCCCCCAGGGCGGCCGGCTACACCTTC
TRBJ1-2,NA,TRBV7-9,NA,CASSLGGRQDGYTF,TGTGCCAGCAGCTTAGGTGGTAGGCAGGATGGCTACACCTTC
TRBJ1-1,NA,TRBV19,NA,CASRIQEGRLGLNTEAFF,TGTGCCAGTAGGATCCAAGAGGGGAGATTGGGTTTGAACACTGAAGCTTTCTTT
TRBJ2-6,NA,TRBV6-4,few,CASSDSGANVLTF,TGTGCCAGCAGTGACTCTGGGGCCAACGTCCTGACTTTC
TRBJ2-3,TRBD2,TRBV10-3,once,CAISGTSGGADEGTDTQYF,TGTGCCATCAGTGGGACTAGCGGGGGGGCCGATGAGGGGACAGATACGCAGTATTTT
TRBJ2-3,TRBD1,TRBV5-1,NA,CASSQGAKADTQYF,TGCGCCAGCAGCCAGGGGGCTAAGGCAGATACGCAGTATTTT
TRBJ1-3,NA,TRBV12-3/TRBV12-4,NA,CASSLVAGNTIYF,TGTGCCAGCAGTCTAGTGGCTGGAAACACCATATATTTT
TRBJ1-2,TRBD1,TRBV7-3,once,CASRKSAGGADYGYTF,TGTGCCAGCAGAAAATCGGCAGGGGGCGCAGACTATGGCTACACCTTC
TRBJ2-5,NA,TRBV2,NA,CASSPRGGAQETQYF,TGTGCCAGCAGTCCCAGGGGGGGGGCACAAGAGACCCAGTACTTC
TRBJ1-4,TRBD1,TRBV6-1,NA,CASSVIGQAATNEKLFF,TGTGCCAGCAGTGTGATAGGACAGGCAGCAACTAATGAAAAACTGTTTTTT
TRBJ1-1,TRBD1,TRBV2,NA,CARTGENTEAFF,TGTGCCAGGACAGGGGAGAACACTGAAGCTTTCTTT
TRBJ2-1,TRBD2,TRBV5-6,NA,CASSLRTSGRRNEQFF,TGTGCCAGCAGCTTGCGGACTAGCGGGAGAAGAAATGAGCAGTTCTTC
TRBJ2-4,NA,TRBV30,NA,CAWGLAKNIQYF,TGTGCCTGGGGGTTAGCCAAAAACATTCAGTACTTC
TRBJ2-7,NA,TRBV6-1,once,CASSEFHRVSSYEQYF,TGTGCCAGCAGTGAATTTCATAGGGTTAGCTCCTACGAGCAGTACTTC
TRBJ1-5,NA,TRBV18,NA,CASSPLQGDQPQHF,TGTGCCAGCTCACCACTGCAGGGTGATCAGCCCCAGCATTTT
TRBJ2-7,TRBD2,TRBV27,few,CASHGTSGINFHEQYF,TGTGCCAGCCATGGGACTAGCGGGATAAACTTCCACGAGCAGTACTTC
TRBJ2-1,TRBD2,TRBV6-5,NA,CASSRPGGSYNEQFF,TGTGCCAGCAGTCGCCCGGGGGGCTCCTACAATGAGCAGTTCTTC
TRBJ2-5,TRBD1,TRBV28,NA,CASTRRQGAVETQYF,TGTGCCAGTACGCGTAGACAGGGGGCGGTGGAGACCCAGTACTTC
TRBJ2-3,TRBD2,TRBV28,NA,CASSLAGTTGTSGANTDTQYF,TGTGCCAGCAGCTTGGCGGGGACCACAGGGACTAGCGGAGCTAACACAGATACGCAGTATTTT
TRBJ2-5,NA,TRBV25-1,NA,CASSEYLLAEETQYF,TGTGCCAGCAGTGAATATTTGCTGGCAGAAGAGACCCAGTACTTC
TRBJ1-2,NA,TRBV5-4,NA,CASSAERADYGYTF,TGTGCCAGCAGCGCGGAAAGGGCTGACTATGGCTACACCTTC
TRBJ2-1,NA,TRBV19,NA,CASLGRSYNEQFF,TGTGCCAGTCTAGGCCGCTCCTACAATGAGCAGTTCTTC
TRBJ2-1,NA,TRBV3-1/TRBV3-2,NA,CASSLPSQGARHNEQFF,TGTGCCAGCAGCCTGCCCTCACAGGGAGCTCGGCACAATGAGCAGTTCTTC
TRBJ2-1,NA,TRBV4-1,NA,CASSQVSNEQFF,TGCGCCAGCAGCCAAGTCTCGAATGAGCAGTTCTTC
TRBJ2-3,TRBD2,TRBV7-6,NA,CASSLAASGSSDTQYF,TGTGCCAGCAGCTTAGCGGCTAGCGGGAGCTCAGATACGCAGTATTTT
TRBJ2-1,TRBD1,TRBV29-1,NA,CSVEGGGQGGNEQFF,TGCAGCGTTGAAGGAGGTGGACAGGGAGGCAATGAGCAGTTCTTC
TRBJ2-5,TRBD1,TRBV9,NA,CASSASAGTAQETQYF,TGTGCCAGCAGCGCCAGCGCCGGGACAGCCCAAGAGACCCAGTACTTC
TRBJ2-1,TRBD1,TRBV24-1,NA,CATSDRRDRGGFGEQFF,TGTGCCACCAGTGACCGCCGGGACAGGGGGGGATTTGGTGAGCAGTTCTTC
TRBJ1-6,TRBD1,TRBV28,NA,CASSMTGANSPLHF,TGTGCCAGCAGTATGACAGGGGCGAATTCACCCCTCCACTTT
TRBJ2-7,NA,TRBV10-3,NA,CAIQGEGYPYEQYF,TGTGCCATCCAGGGGGAGGGGTATCCCTACGAGCAGTACTTC
TRBJ2-3,NA,TRBV5-1,NA,CASSFPGTDTQYF,TGCGCCAGCAGCTTTCCGGGCACAGATACGCAGTATTTT
TRBJ1-2,TRBD1,TRBV7-2,NA,CASSRDSNYGYTF,TGTGCCAGCAGCCGGGACAGTAACTATGGCTACACCTTC
TRBJ2-2,TRBD2,TRBV15,NA,CATGLAVTGELFF,TGTGCCACCGGACTAGCGGTCACCGGGGAGCTGTTTTTT
TRBJ2-1,TRBD1,TRBV27,NA,CASSLYDREEREQFF,TGTGCCAGCAGTTTATACGACAGGGAAGAGCGGGAGCAGTTCTTC
TRBJ2-7,NA,TRBV10-1,NA,CASSRRGPTDSYEQYF,TGCGCCAGCAGTAGGAGGGGACCCACTGATTCCTACGAGCAGTACTTC
TRBJ1-2,NA,TRBV30,once,CAWSRTVANYGYTF,TGTGCCTGGAGTAGGACAGTCGCTAACTATGGCTACACCTTC
TRBJ2-7,NA,TRBV4-3,NA,CASSQDPDYEQYF,TGCGCCAGCAGCCAAGATCCGGACTACGAGCAGTACTTC
TRBJ1-4,NA,TRBV5-6,NA,CASSFGSGWTNEKLFF,TGTGCCAGCAGCTTCGGCTCGGGGTGGACTAATGAAAAACTGTTTTTT
TRBJ2-2,TRBD2,TRBV27,NA,CASSIKREGRGELFF,TGTGCCAGCAGTATCAAGCGGGAGGGCCGCGGGGAGCTGTTTTTT
TRBJ2-3,NA,TRBV9,NA,CASSVDPGFTDTQYF,TGTGCCAGCAGCGTAGATCCGGGGTTCACAGATACGCAGTATTTT
TRBJ2-3,NA,TRBV14,NA,CASSHHPGGDTQYF,TGTGCCAGCAGCCATCACCCGGGCGGAGATACGCAGTATTTT
TRBJ1-3,NA,TRBV4-1,NA,CASSQVFGGGSGNTIYF,TGCGCCAGCAGCCAAGTTTTTGGGGGAGGCTCTGGAAACACCATATATTTT
TRBJ2-5,TRBD1,TRBV6-6,NA,CASSSTGGIETQYF,TGTGCCAGCAGTTCGACAGGGGGGATTGAGACCCAGTACTTC
TRBJ2-7,NA,TRBV9,NA,CASSVEGGSSYEQYF,TGTGCCAGCAGCGTAGAGGGGGGGAGCTCCTACGAGCAGTACTTC
TRBJ1-4,NA,TRBV30,NA,CAGRHPISSNEKLFF,TGTGCTGGGAGGCATCCTATATCCTCTAATGAAAAACTGTTTTTT
TRBJ2-7,TRBD1,TRBV19,NA,CASSMETGGYSYEQYF,TGTGCCAGTAGTATGGAGACAGGGGGTTACTCCTACGAGCAGTACTTC
TRBJ2-1,TRBD1,TRBV5-1,once,CASSLAGGNYNEQFF,TGCGCCAGCAGCTTGGCAGGGGGAAACTACAATGAGCAGTTCTTC
TRBJ2-2,NA,TRBV5-6,NA,CASSLAGPTTGELFF,TGTGCCAGCAGCTTGGCGGGGCCAACTACCGGGGAGCTGTTTTTT
TRBJ2-2,NA,TRBV5-4,NA,CASSLAGSTGELFF,TGTGCCAGCAGCTTGGCAGGGAGCACCGGGGAGCTGTTTTTT
TRBJ2-1,NA,TRBV7-9,few,CASSLEAEQFF,TGTGCCAGCAGCTTAGAAGCGGAGCAGTTCTTC